These T cell receptor beta chains were read from a single sample in a study of blood T cell repertoires in COVID-19. Profiled with immunoSEQ multiplex PCR; TCRdb holds only in-frame clones, not every one. The table records approximately 11,000 clones, about 89% of them present only once. Sequenced: peripheral blood. The receptors were gathered from a woman aged 55-75 years with active COVID-19. Each CDR3 is given with its conserved first and last residue. The order of the fields is J gene, D gene, V gene, clone size, CDR3 DNA, CDR3 protein. D genes are given only for firm matches. Only part of the rows carry a size: once, few, many, or a class if the clone is expanded.

j_gene: TRBJ1-5; d_gene: TRBD1; v_gene: TRBV6-5; abundance: NA; CDR3nt: TGTGCCAGCAGCACCGACAGGGGGGGCAATCAGCCCCAGCATTTT; CDR3aa: CASSTDRGGNQPQHF
j_gene: TRBJ2-3; d_gene: NA; v_gene: TRBV6-1; abundance: NA; CDR3nt: TGTGCCAGCAGTGAAAAGACAAACCCATGGCCGGATTTT; CDR3aa: CASSEKTNPWPDF
j_gene: TRBJ1-6; d_gene: NA; v_gene: TRBV9; abundance: NA; CDR3nt: TGTGCCAGCAGCCGGGATCAATTACTCTATAATTCACCCCTCCACTTT; CDR3aa: CASSRDQLLYNSPLHF
j_gene: TRBJ1-1; d_gene: TRBD1; v_gene: TRBV10-3; abundance: NA; CDR3nt: TGTGCCATCAGTGTGGGACAGGGGGCTGTCGGGACTGAAGCTTTCTTT; CDR3aa: CAISVGQGAVGTEAFF
j_gene: TRBJ1-6; d_gene: TRBD1; v_gene: TRBV2; abundance: NA; CDR3nt: TGTGCCAGCAGGGGGACAGGGGATTCACCCCTCCACTTT; CDR3aa: CASRGTGDSPLHF
j_gene: TRBJ2-2; d_gene: NA; v_gene: TRBV28; abundance: NA; CDR3nt: TGTGCCAGCAGTTTACGGGGAACCGGGGAGCTGTTTTTT; CDR3aa: CASSLRGTGELFF
j_gene: TRBJ2-4; d_gene: NA; v_gene: TRBV6-5; abundance: NA; CDR3nt: TGTGCCAGCCTTAACAGGATTTTAGCCAAAAACATTCAGTACTTC; CDR3aa: CASLNRILAKNIQYF
j_gene: TRBJ2-7; d_gene: NA; v_gene: TRBV2; abundance: NA; CDR3nt: TGTGCCAGCAGAATCCAAGTAGCGGACCTCGAGCAGTACTTC; CDR3aa: CASRIQVADLEQYF
j_gene: TRBJ1-4; d_gene: NA; v_gene: TRBV7-2; abundance: NA; CDR3nt: TGTGCCAGCAGCTCTCAGGTTTATGAAAAACTGTTTTTT; CDR3aa: CASSSQVYEKLFF
j_gene: TRBJ2-6; d_gene: TRBD2; v_gene: TRBV7-2; abundance: NA; CDR3nt: TGTGCCAGCAGCTTCCAGCGGGGGGCCTCTGGGGCCAACGTCCTGACTTTC; CDR3aa: CASSFQRGASGANVLTF
j_gene: TRBJ2-3; d_gene: TRBD2; v_gene: TRBV2; abundance: once; CDR3nt: TGTGCCAGCAGTCGACTAGCGGGGGTTAGCACAGATACGCAGTATTTT; CDR3aa: CASSRLAGVSTDTQYF
j_gene: TRBJ1-2; d_gene: TRBD1; v_gene: TRBV29-1; abundance: NA; CDR3nt: TGCAGCGTTGTGAGTCCAGGGGGCGTCTATGGCTACACCTTC; CDR3aa: CSVVSPGGVYGYTF
j_gene: TRBJ1-1; d_gene: TRBD1; v_gene: TRBV2; abundance: medium-sized; CDR3nt: TGTGCCAGCAGTGAGGACAGGGTGATGGCTTTCTTT; CDR3aa: CASSEDRVMAFF
j_gene: TRBJ2-2; d_gene: TRBD1; v_gene: TRBV27; abundance: NA; CDR3nt: TGTGCCAGCAGTTTACAGACAGGGAATAGCGGGGAGCTGTTTTTT; CDR3aa: CASSLQTGNSGELFF
j_gene: TRBJ1-1; d_gene: NA; v_gene: TRBV18; abundance: NA; CDR3nt: TGTGCCAGCTCACCGGGCAGGATGAACACTGAAGCTTTCTTT; CDR3aa: CASSPGRMNTEAFF
j_gene: TRBJ2-5; d_gene: TRBD1; v_gene: TRBV5-6; abundance: NA; CDR3nt: TGTGCCAGCAGCTTGGTACAGGGGGCCCAAGAGACCCAGTACTTC; CDR3aa: CASSLVQGAQETQYF
j_gene: TRBJ2-2; d_gene: NA; v_gene: TRBV11-2; abundance: NA; CDR3nt: TGTGCCAGCAGCTTACAGGGCACCGGGGAGCTGTTTTTT; CDR3aa: CASSLQGTGELFF
j_gene: TRBJ1-1; d_gene: NA; v_gene: TRBV7-9; abundance: NA; CDR3nt: TGTGCCAGCAGCTTTGGGGCCCGAATGAACACTGAAGCTTTCTTT; CDR3aa: CASSFGARMNTEAFF
j_gene: TRBJ2-3; d_gene: NA; v_gene: TRBV20-1; abundance: NA; CDR3nt: TGCAGTGCTAGTTTCGGGTCAGCGGCAAGAAGCACAGATACGCAGTATTTT; CDR3aa: CSASFGSAARSTDTQYF
j_gene: TRBJ1-5; d_gene: NA; v_gene: TRBV19; abundance: NA; CDR3nt: TGTGCCAGTAGTAGCTATTACAGGGAAAGCAATCAGCCCCAGCATTTT; CDR3aa: CASSSYYRESNQPQHF
j_gene: TRBJ1-6; d_gene: NA; v_gene: TRBV10-1; abundance: NA; CDR3nt: TGCGCCAGCAGTGAGCAATCCTATAATTCACCCCTCCACTTT; CDR3aa: CASSEQSYNSPLHF
j_gene: TRBJ1-5; d_gene: NA; v_gene: TRBV19; abundance: NA; CDR3nt: TGTGCCGGGGGTACAGGGTGGAATCAGCCCCAGCATTTT; CDR3aa: CAGGTGWNQPQHF
j_gene: TRBJ1-1; d_gene: NA; v_gene: TRBV3-1/TRBV3-2; abundance: NA; CDR3nt: TGTGCCAGCAGCCAAGGAGGGGGGGGCGGTGAAGCTTTCTTT; CDR3aa: CASSQGGGGGEAFF
j_gene: TRBJ1-5; d_gene: NA; v_gene: TRBV19; abundance: few; CDR3nt: TGTGCCAGTAGTATAGCGGGGGGGCGCGTCAATCAGCCCCAGCATTTT; CDR3aa: CASSIAGGRVNQPQHF
j_gene: TRBJ2-7; d_gene: TRBD2; v_gene: TRBV20-1; abundance: once; CDR3nt: TGCAGTGCTAGTGGACTAGCGGGAAGGTACGAGCAGTACTTC; CDR3aa: CSASGLAGRYEQYF
j_gene: TRBJ1-4; d_gene: TRBD1; v_gene: TRBV6-4; abundance: NA; CDR3nt: TGTGCCAGCAGTACCCCCGGACAGGGCCTCCGGGCAACTAATGAAAAACTGTTTTTT; CDR3aa: CASSTPGQGLRATNEKLFF
j_gene: TRBJ1-2; d_gene: TRBD1; v_gene: TRBV7-9; abundance: NA; CDR3nt: TGTGCCAGCAGCGCCCACACAGGGGGCGATGGCTACACCTTC; CDR3aa: CASSAHTGGDGYTF
j_gene: TRBJ2-7; d_gene: TRBD2; v_gene: TRBV30; abundance: NA; CDR3nt: TGTGCCACAAGACTAGCAGGCTACGAGCAGTACTTC; CDR3aa: CATRLAGYEQYF
j_gene: TRBJ2-7; d_gene: TRBD2; v_gene: TRBV10-3; abundance: NA; CDR3nt: TGTGCCATCAGTACCGGGACTAGCGGTTACGAGCAGTACTTC; CDR3aa: CAISTGTSGYEQYF
j_gene: TRBJ1-1; d_gene: NA; v_gene: TRBV3-1/TRBV3-2; abundance: NA; CDR3nt: TGTGCCAGCAGCCCCCTCGGAGGGGCCACTGAAGCTTTCTTT; CDR3aa: CASSPLGGATEAFF
j_gene: TRBJ1-5; d_gene: NA; v_gene: TRBV6-2/TRBV6-3; abundance: NA; CDR3nt: TGTGCCAGCAGTTACTACGGGAATCAGCCCCAGCATTTT; CDR3aa: CASSYYGNQPQHF
j_gene: TRBJ1-4; d_gene: NA; v_gene: TRBV9; abundance: once; CDR3nt: TGTGCCAGCACCGACGGGGTGGGGAGAAATGAAAAACTGTTTTTT; CDR3aa: CASTDGVGRNEKLFF
j_gene: TRBJ2-2; d_gene: NA; v_gene: TRBV5-1; abundance: NA; CDR3nt: TGCGCCAGCAGCTCCGGGACACTGAACACCAGGGAGCTGTTTTTT; CDR3aa: CASSSGTLNTRELFF
j_gene: TRBJ2-3; d_gene: TRBD2; v_gene: TRBV18; abundance: NA; CDR3nt: TGTGCCAGCTCACCCCGGGGGGGCCCTGGAGATACGCAGTATTTT; CDR3aa: CASSPRGGPGDTQYF
j_gene: TRBJ2-7; d_gene: TRBD1; v_gene: TRBV6-4; abundance: NA; CDR3nt: TGTGCCAGCAGTGACTGGCGACAGGGGGCAGGGGAGCAGTACTTC; CDR3aa: CASSDWRQGAGEQYF
j_gene: TRBJ1-1; d_gene: NA; v_gene: TRBV6-2/TRBV6-3; abundance: NA; CDR3nt: TGTGCCAGCAGTATGACAGCTATGAACACTGAAGCTTTCTTT; CDR3aa: CASSMTAMNTEAFF
j_gene: TRBJ2-6; d_gene: NA; v_gene: TRBV15; abundance: NA; CDR3nt: TGTGCCACCAGCAGAGATTGGCCGGCCAACGTCCTGACTTTC; CDR3aa: CATSRDWPANVLTF
j_gene: TRBJ2-1; d_gene: TRBD2; v_gene: TRBV7-9; abundance: NA; CDR3nt: TGTGCCAGCAGCTTAGTACTAGCGGGGGGGCCTAATGAGCAGTTCTTC; CDR3aa: CASSLVLAGGPNEQFF
j_gene: TRBJ2-7; d_gene: NA; v_gene: TRBV12-3/TRBV12-4; abundance: NA; CDR3nt: TGTGCCAGCAGTTCTACCTACGAGCAGTACTTC; CDR3aa: CASSSTYEQYF
j_gene: TRBJ2-3; d_gene: TRBD2; v_gene: TRBV27; abundance: NA; CDR3nt: TGTGCCAGCAGTTTACGGTTCGCGGGAGGGCGACAAGATACGCAGTATTTT; CDR3aa: CASSLRFAGGRQDTQYF
j_gene: TRBJ1-2; d_gene: NA; v_gene: TRBV15; abundance: NA; CDR3nt: TGTGCCACCAGCAGAGATCGTAACTATGGCTACACCTTC; CDR3aa: CATSRDRNYGYTF
j_gene: TRBJ1-4; d_gene: NA; v_gene: TRBV5-5; abundance: NA; CDR3nt: TGTGCCAGCAGCTTGAGCACAGGATATAATGAAAAACTGTTTTTT; CDR3aa: CASSLSTGYNEKLFF
j_gene: TRBJ2-2; d_gene: TRBD1; v_gene: TRBV9; abundance: NA; CDR3nt: TGTGCCAGCAGCGTAGGGGGACAGGACACCGGGGAGCTGTTTTTT; CDR3aa: CASSVGGQDTGELFF
j_gene: TRBJ2-6; d_gene: NA; v_gene: TRBV29-1; abundance: NA; CDR3nt: TGCAGCGTTGGGGCATCAAGCTCTGGGGCCAACGTCCTGACTTTC; CDR3aa: CSVGASSSGANVLTF